This T cell receptor (beta chain) was sequenced for a study of blood T cell repertoires in COVID-19. Participants came from some 26 US areas, aged about 18 to 100 years. CDR3 size: 16 residues. From germline, CDR1 is KGHSH and CDR2 LQKENI. V was pared by 6 bases and J by 1 base, with 16 bases between. TCRdb keeps only in-frame clones here, not all; method: immunoSEQ multiplex PCR. Here the sample spans 200,000 to 300,000 clones, around 85% being singletons. Sequenced input: PBMCs or T cells enriched from blood (not recorded which). The chain joins TRBV18 to TRBJ2-1; D gene uncertain. This receptor was identified in a woman aged 50 to 65 with acute COVID-19. CDR3 in DNA: TGTGCCAGCTCGCCCGACAAGGCATTATCCTACAATGAGCAGTTCTTC. Residues: CASSPDKALSYNEQFF. The full variable domain, in which reference TRBV18 and TRBJ2-1 provide the parts outside the CDR3, is NAGVMQNPRHLVRRRGQEARLRCSPMKGHSHVYWYRQLPEEGLKFMVYLQKENIIDESGMPKERFSAEFPKEGPSILRIQQVVRGDSAAYFCASSPDKALSYNEQFFGPGTRLTVL.